These 10 T cell receptor beta chains came from one sample sequenced in a study of CD8+CD57+ T cells in acquired aplastic anemia. Patients chosen for sequencing had CD8+CD57+ cells that had expanded, as shown by flow cytometry. TCR beta VDJ and CDR3 were profiled, and genomic DNA was the template. TCRdb redid the calling of the reads with MiXCR, one entry per CDR3 protein. The table shows 260,000 or so distinct CDR3 sequences, with around 45% occurring only once. Sequencing used sorted CD4+, CD8+, or CD8+CD57+ T cells (not recorded which) from PBMCs. The receptors come from a human donor with aplastic anemia.

This clonotype was counted many times. The CDR3 DNA reads as TGCAGTGCTAGAGTGACAGCTCGACGAGAGCAGTACTTC. It is translated as CSARVTARREQYF. The rearrangement joins TRBV20-1 to TRBJ2-7; D perhaps matches TRBD1 (5 bases). CDR3 length equals 13 residues. The V and J ends lost 1 base and 7 bases respectively, with 14 bases between them. Germline V gives CDR1 DFQATT, CDR2 SNEGSKA (reference sequence).

With respect to this clonotype: The conserved phenylalanine or tryptophan is not found at the CDR3 terminus, so this likely reflects a read error. This rearrangement joins TRBV4-1 to TRBJ1-1; a weak D match, TRBD1 (6 bases). V was trimmed by 0 bases and J by 3 bases, leaving 8 bases between them. The CDR3 length is 14 residues. CDR1 is MGHRA and CDR2 is YSYEKL in the germline V gene. In DNA form, the CDR3 reads TGCGCCAGCAGCCAAGAAGGGACATACACTGAAGCTTTCTCT. This translates into CASSQEGTYTEAFS.

This clonotype was detected many times. The rearrangement links TRBV9 to TRBJ2-7; no firm D call. V was trimmed by 0 bases and J by 2 bases, leaving 9 bases between them. CDR3 length: 14 residues. In germline, CDR1 is SGDLS, CDR2 YYNGEE. The CDR3 nucleotides read TGTGCCAGCAGCGTAGACAGCAGAACCTACGAGCAGTACTTC. This sequence encodes CASSVDSRTYEQYF.

The rearrangement uses TRBV12-3 or TRBV12-4 and TRBJ2-2, with 7 bases that match TRBD2. The J segment lost 6 bases and the V segment lost 7 bases, leaving 17 bases of the junction unmatched. The CDR3 runs to 17 residues. The CDR3 nucleotides read TGTGCCAGCATTCCGTTGGCGGGAGCCCTTGGGGCCGGGGAGCTGTTTTTT. Amino acid sequence: CASIPLAGALGAGELFF.

The V call is TRBV2, the J call TRBJ2-7, with D possibly matching TRBD2 (5 bases). The ends were cut back, 6 bases at V and 6 bases at J, with 18 bases in the middle. CDR3 size: 14 residues. Per germline, CDR1 SNHLY and CDR2 FYNNEI. The DNA of the CDR3 is TGTGCCAGCAGAGCGATTCCGCCGGGGATCGAGCAGTACTTC. It is translated as CASRAIPPGIEQYF.

The chain joins TRBV19 to TRBJ2-7; D remains unclear. Germline CDR1 is LNHDA and CDR2 is SQIVND (reference sequence). V was clipped by 6 bases and J by 5 bases, with 11 bases between them. This CDR3 has 12 amino acids. This CDR3 reads CASRTEAHEQYF. CDR3 DNA: TGTGCCAGTAGAACCGAGGCCCACGAGCAGTACTTC.

CDR3 nucleotides: TGTGCCAGCATGGGACTAGCGGGAGGGGGGACCTACGAGCAGTACTTC. This gives the protein CASMGLAGGGTYEQYF. The rearrangement uses TRBV2 and TRBJ2-7; 16 bases line up with TRBD2. With V trimmed by 7 bases and J by 2 bases, 5 bases remained unmatched. The V gene's germline CDR1 is SNHLY and CDR2 FYNNEI. The CDR3 is 16 amino acids. The entire variable domain, with the rest obtained from reference TRBV2 and TRBJ2-7, is as follows: EPEVTQTPSHQVTQMGQEVILRCVPISNHLYFYWYRQILGQKVEFLVSFYNNEISEKSEIFDDQFSVERPDGSNFTLKIRSTKLEDSAMYFCASMGLAGGGTYEQYFGPGTRLTVT.

The chain is built from TRBV9 and TRBJ2-2; D gene unclear. Germline V gives CDR1 SGDLS, CDR2 YYNGEE. The CDR3 is 16 residues long. V lost 4 bases, J lost 0 bases, and 13 bases lay in between. CDR3 sequence: CASSLNSLTNTGELFF. CDR3 DNA: TGTGCCAGCAGCCTCAATAGTTTAACGAACACCGGGGAGCTGTTTTTT. The full variable domain, completed using reference TRBV9 and TRBJ2-2, is DSGVTQTPKHLITATGQRVTLRCSPRSGDLSVYWYQQSLDQGLQFLIQYYNGEERAKGNILERFSAQQFPDLHSELNLSSLELGDSALYFCASSLNSLTNTGELFFGEGSRLTVL.

This chain uses TRBV20-1 with TRBJ1-5; D is unclear. V lost 0 bases and J 2 bases, leaving 8 bases between the germline ends. This CDR3 region has 14 residues. The germline V gene encodes CDR1 DFQATT and CDR2 SNEGSKA (reference sequence). CDR3 amino acids: CSARDDVRNQPQHF. The CDR3 nucleotides read TGCAGTGCTAGAGATGACGTGCGCAATCAGCCCCAGCATTTT.

In this sample, this clonotype turned up many times. The gene calls are TRBV27 and TRBJ1-2, with a tentative D call TRBD1 (5 bases). CDR3 length equals 13 residues. Trimming cost V 6 bases and J 0 bases, with 8 bases left between them. Germline lookup yields CDR1 MNHEY and CDR2 SMNVEV (reference sequence). The CDR3 coding sequence is TGTGCCAGCAGATCGACAGCTAACTATGGCTACACCTTC. Encoded protein: CASRSTANYGYTF.